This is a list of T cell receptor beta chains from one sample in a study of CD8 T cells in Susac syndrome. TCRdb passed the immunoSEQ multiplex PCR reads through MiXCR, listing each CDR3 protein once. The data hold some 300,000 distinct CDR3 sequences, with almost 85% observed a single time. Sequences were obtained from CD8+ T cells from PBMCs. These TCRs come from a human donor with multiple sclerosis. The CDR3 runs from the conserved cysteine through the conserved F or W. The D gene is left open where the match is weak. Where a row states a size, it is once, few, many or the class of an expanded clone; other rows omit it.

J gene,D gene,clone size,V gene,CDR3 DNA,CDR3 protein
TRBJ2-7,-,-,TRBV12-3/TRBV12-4,TGTGCCAGCAGTCTCGCTTCCATGGGGTACGAGCAGTACTTC,CASSLASMGYEQYF
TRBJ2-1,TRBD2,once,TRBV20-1,TGCAGTGCTAGAGGACTAGCGGAGATTACCTCCTACAATGAGCAGTTCTTC,CSARGLAEITSYNEQFF
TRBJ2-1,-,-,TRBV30,TGTGCCTGGAGCACCGACAATGTCCCCTACAATGAGCAGTTCTTC,CAWSTDNVPYNEQFF
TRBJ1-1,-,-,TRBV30,TGTGCCTGGGGGGATACAGGTTTGGGCACTGAAGCTTTCTTT,CAWGDTGLGTEAFF
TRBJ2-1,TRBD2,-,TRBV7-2,TGTGCCAGCAGCCCAACCTCGGGACTAGAGTCCAATGAGCAGTTCTTC,CASSPTSGLESNEQFF
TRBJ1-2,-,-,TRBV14,TGTGCCAGCAGCCACTTTGGGGGTTTGAACTATGGCTACACCTTC,CASSHFGGLNYGYTF
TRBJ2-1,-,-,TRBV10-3,TGTGCCATCAGTGACGAGTTTGGACAGCCCTACAATGAGCAGTTCTTC,CAISDEFGQPYNEQFF
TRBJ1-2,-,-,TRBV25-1,TGTGCCAGCAGTTCGTCGACAAGGGGCTATGGCTACACCTTC,CASSSSTRGYGYTF
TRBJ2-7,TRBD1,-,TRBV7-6,TGTGCCAGCAGCCCGGGGACAGAAGACTACGAGCAGTACTTC,CASSPGTEDYEQYF
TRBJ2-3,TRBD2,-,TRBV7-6,TGTGCCAGCAGCTTAGTCCTAGCGGGGCGCACAGATACGCAGTATTTT,CASSLVLAGRTDTQYF
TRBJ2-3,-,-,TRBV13,TGTGCCAGCAGCTTAGGGAGGGCCGCGCAGTATTTT,CASSLGRAAQYF
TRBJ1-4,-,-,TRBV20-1,TGCAGTGCTAGAGATCCGAACAGGGTCATTAATGAAAAACTGTTTTTT,CSARDPNRVINEKLFF
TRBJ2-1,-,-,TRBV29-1,TGCAGCGTTGAAGGAGCCAGCAGCCACGACGTCGATGAGCAGTTCTTC,CSVEGASSHDVDEQFF
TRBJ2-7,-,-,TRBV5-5,TGTGCCAGCAGCTTGACTCCTGAGGTATCCTACGAGCAGTACTTC,CASSLTPEVSYEQYF
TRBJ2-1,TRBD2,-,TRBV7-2,TGTGCCAGCAGCTCCATTGGACTAGTTGTGAATGAGCAGTTCTTC,CASSSIGLVVNEQFF
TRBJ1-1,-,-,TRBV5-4,TGTGCCAGCAGCTTGTACTCCAGTATGAACACTGAAGCTTTCTTT,CASSLYSSMNTEAFF
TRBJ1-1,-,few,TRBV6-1,TGTGCCAGCAGACCCGGGGTCGCTGGAATGAACACTGAAGCTTTCTTT,CASRPGVAGMNTEAFF
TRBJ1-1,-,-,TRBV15,TGTGCCACCAGCAGAGATGGGCAGCTGAACACTGAAGCTTTCTTT,CATSRDGQLNTEAFF
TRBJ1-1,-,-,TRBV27,TGTGCCAGCACCGCAACGGGGGGGAACACTGAAGCTTTCTTT,CASTATGGNTEAFF
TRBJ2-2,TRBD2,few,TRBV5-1,TGCGCCAGCAGCTTGAGCGGGGGATACGGGGAGCTGTTTTTT,CASSLSGGYGELFF
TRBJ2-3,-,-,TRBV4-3,TGCGCCAGCAGCCAAGATTTTAGCACAGATACGCAGTATTTT,CASSQDFSTDTQYF